The 15 T cell receptor beta chains listed next were all sequenced from one sample in a study of graft-versus-host responses after intestinal transplantation. Time point here: postoperative day 105 after intestinal transplantation (dayNNNN = postoperative day). Lamina propria and intraepithelial lymphocytes were released by processing graft tissue. Profiling relied on immunoSEQ multiplex PCR, and the TCRdb table lists in-frame clones only, not all of them. The sample contains 3,500 to 5,000 clones, roughly 84% of which appear only once. The sequencing here drew on ileum tissue, taken 105 days after intestinal transplantation. The receptors derive from a human patient who received an intestinal transplant, so some T cells may come from the graft donor.

The chain combines TRBV19 with TRBJ1-2, with D tentatively TRBD1 (5 bases). CDR1 is LNHDA and CDR2 is SQIVND in the germline V gene (reference sequence). This CDR3 is 15 amino acids long. Deletions cut 3 bases from V and 2 bases from J, with 13 bases between. CDR3 sequence reads: CASSIMSGWNYGYTF. For the CDR3, the DNA is TGTGCCAGTAGTATTATGTCAGGGTGGAACTATGGCTACACCTTC. The entire variable domain, with the rest obtained from reference TRBV19 and TRBJ1-2, is as follows: DGGITQSPKYLFRKEGQNVTLSCEQNLNHDAMYWYRQDPGQGLRLIYYSQIVNDFQKGDIAEGYSVSREKKESFPLTVTSAQKNPTAFYLCASSIMSGWNYGYTFGSGTRLTVV.

This clone was counted a single time. The V and J genes are TRBV29-1 and TRBJ2-3; 13 bases agree with TRBD2. Germline CDR1 reads SQVTM; CDR2 reads ANQGSEA. This CDR3 is built from 15 residues. The junction had 2 bases not matched to a gene; V was cut back by 1 base and J by 4 bases. CDR3 coding DNA: TGCAGCGTTGAAGGGACTAGCGGGAGCCCAGATACGCAGTATTTT. It specifies CSVEGTSGSPDTQYF.

V is TRBV6-6 and J is TRBJ2-1, with 9 bases lining up with TRBD1. CDR1 and CDR2 from the germline V gene are MNHNY and SVGAGI (reference sequence). Germline trimming cut 7 bases from V and 4 bases from J; bases unmatched to any gene: 11. CDR3 length: 16 amino acids. CDR3 sequence reads: CASTEAGQGLYNEQFF. CDR3 bases: TGTGCCAGCACTGAGGCGGGACAGGGACTGTACAATGAGCAGTTCTTC.

The genes are TRBV25-1 and TRBJ2-4, with 11 nucleotides matching TRBD2. Germline assignment: CDR1 MGHDK and CDR2 SYGVNS. The CDR3 runs to 14 residues. The J segment lost 2 bases and the V segment lost 9 bases, leaving 3 bases of the junction unmatched. The CDR3 DNA is TGTGCCAGTAGCGGGAGGGAAACCAAAAACATTCAGTACTTC. The encoded protein is CASSGRETKNIQYF.

The J gene is TRBJ2-7, the V gene TRBV5-6, with D possibly being TRBD1 (7 bases). Between the trimmed V and J ends, which lost 0 bases and 2 bases, there was a span of 15 bases. The CDR3 runs 16 residues. Per germline, CDR1 SGHDT and CDR2 YYEEEE. CDR3 amino acids: CASSLVPRGVAYEQYF. CDR3 coding DNA: TGTGCCAGCAGCTTGGTCCCCAGGGGGGTTGCCTACGAGCAGTACTTC. Full variable domain (missing parts from reference TRBV5-6 and TRBJ2-7): DAGVTQSPTHLIKTRGQQVTLRCSPKSGHDTVSWYQQALGQGPQFIFQYYEEEERQRGNFPDRFSGHQFPNYSSELNVNALLLGDSALYLCASSLVPRGVAYEQYFGPGTRLTVT.

This clone was counted between two and nine times. The rearrangement uses TRBV6-5 and TRBJ2-3; the D gene is possibly TRBD1 (7 bases). The CDR3 has 14 residues. The V end lost 2 bases, the J end lost 5 bases, and 11 bases lay between the germline ends. Germline values: CDR1 MNHEY, CDR2 SVGAGI. The DNA for the CDR3 is TGTGCCAGCAGTTACAACAGGGGAGGAGATACGCAGTATTTT. Its protein is CASSYNRGGDTQYF.

The V and J genes are TRBV5-1 and TRBJ2-1; D may be TRBD1 or TRBD2 (6 bases each). Deletions cut 4 bases from V and 0 bases from J, with 11 bases between. The CDR3 spans 15 residues. Germline V gene lookup returns CDR1 SGHRS and CDR2 YFSETQ. For the CDR3, the DNA is TGCGCCAGCAGCCCCAGGGGACTCTCCTACAATGAGCAGTTCTTC. Encoded protein: CASSPRGLSYNEQFF.

The chain joins TRBV7-6 to TRBJ2-5, with D possibly matching TRBD1 (5 bases). CDR3 length: 14 amino acids. V was trimmed by 5 bases and J by 3 bases, leaving 13 bases between them. The germline V gene encodes CDR1 SGHVS and CDR2 FNYEAQ. The CDR3 DNA reads as TGTGCCAGCAGCCGGACCGGACAAAAAGAGACCCAGTACTTC. Translating gives CASSRTGQKETQYF.

The chain carries TRBV19 and TRBJ2-7; D possibly matches TRBD1 or TRBD2 (5 bases each). The V end lost 3 bases, the J end lost 3 bases, and 12 bases lay between the germline ends. CDR1 is LNHDA and CDR2 is SQIVND in the germline V gene (reference sequence). The CDR3 length is 14 residues. The CDR3 DNA reads as TGTGCCAGTAGTATTCGGGACCTATTCTACGAGCAGTACTTC. Its protein product is CASSIRDLFYEQYF.

The chain recombines TRBV6-1 with TRBJ2-7, with 8 nucleotides matching TRBD2. CDR1 is MNHNS, CDR2 SASEGT, per germline. This CDR3 has 16 amino acids. The ends lost 3 bases at V and 4 bases at J; junction bases unmatched: 11. The CDR3 loop is CASSEVLAGGSYEQYF. CDR3 nucleotide sequence: TGTGCCAGCAGTGAGGTCCTGGCGGGGGGATCGTACGAGCAGTACTTC.

The chain recombines TRBV7-2 with TRBJ2-7, with unresolved D. Trimming cost V 1 base and J 0 bases, with 4 bases left between them. CDR3 length equals 13 residues. Germline V gene data show CDR1 as SGHTA and CDR2 as FQGNSA. This chain's CDR3 is CASSLVSSYEQYF. DNA of the CDR3: TGTGCCAGCAGCTTAGTCAGCTCCTACGAGCAGTACTTC.

This chain uses TRBV18 with TRBJ2-7; no clear D. Germline CDR1 reads KGHSH; CDR2 reads LQKENI. The ends were cut back, 1 base at V and 4 bases at J, with 5 bases in the middle. The CDR3 is 12 amino acids. The CDR3 DNA is TGTGCCAGCTCACCACAGAGGTACGAGCAGTACTTC. Its protein product is CASSPQRYEQYF.

The V call is TRBV6-4, the J call TRBJ1-2; D unresolved. The CDR3 is 16 residues long. Germline values: CDR1 MRHNA, CDR2 SNTAGT. V was shortened by 5 bases and J by 4 bases, with 20 bases between the two germline ends. CDR3 sequence (DNA): TGTGCCAGCAGTTCCGGGCCACACGGAAAGACCTATGGCTACACCTTC. Residues: CASSSGPHGKTYGYTF.

The CDR3 reads CASSIQGQSNYEQYF. The CDR3 region has the DNA TGTGCCAGTAGTATTCAGGGACAGTCTAATTACGAGCAGTACTTC. This chain uses TRBV19 with TRBJ2-7; TRBD1 agrees at 7 bases. Germline V gene lookup returns CDR1 LNHDA and CDR2 SQIVND (reference sequence). This CDR3 contains 15 residues. With V trimmed by 3 bases and J by 4 bases, 9 bases remained unmatched.

This chain joins TRBV25-1 and TRBJ2-3; the D is unclear. Looked up from germline, CDR1 is MGHDK and CDR2 is SYGVNS. V gave up 3 bases and J gave up 2 bases, with 9 bases separating them. The CDR3 sequence is 14 residues long. This CDR3 reads CASSDGLLTDTQYF. The CDR3 DNA sequence: TGTGCCAGCAGTGATGGTCTGCTCACAGATACGCAGTATTTT. The full variable domain, with the rest looked up from reference TRBV25-1 and TRBJ2-3, is EADIYQTPRYLVIGTGKKITLECSQTMGHDKMYWYQQDPGMELHLIHYSYGVNSTEKGDLSSESTVSRIRTEHFPLTLESARPSHTSQYLCASSDGLLTDTQYFGPGTRLTVL.